This T cell receptor beta chain emerged from a study of blood T cells in healthy people across ages. As concerns this clonotype: The target antigen is unknown.

Through a sample-barcoded 5' primer and a J-beta primer mix, a second PCR was run for roughly 6 to 11 cycles. TCRdb reprocessed the 5' RACE reads via MiXCR and lists one record per CDR3 protein. The sample has 1.5 million to 2 million distinct CDR3 sequences; roughly 49% are singletons. General study findings and limits: Age showed a roughly linear inverse relationship with TCR beta diversity per million T cells. TCR beta diversity tracked closely with naive T cell percentage. The unknown donor CMV status may have confounded expanded clonotype changes.

Isolated PBMCs totaled at least 7 million in each sample. V was shortened by 7 bases and J by 4 bases, with 14 bases between the two germline ends. Germline CDR1 and CDR2: SQVTM and ANQGSEA. This CDR3 spans 12 amino acids. The chain has TRBV29-1 and TRBJ2-7; D may be TRBD2 (6 bases). The source of this sequence is a woman aged 40 to 50 in good health. Source material: blood. The CDR3: CSAGPGGYEQYF. As DNA, the CDR3 is TGCAGCGCTGGGCCCGGGGGTTACGAGCAGTACTTC.